What follows are 8 T cell receptor beta chains derived from one specimen sequenced in a study of Ad26.COV2.S vaccination and SARS-CoV-2 variants. The treatment denotes: roughly 19 received Ad26.COV2.S at low or high dose, single or two shots; 5 received placebo; per-sample allocation not given. Sampling was done on day 63 after the first vaccine or placebo injection. The table came from immunoSEQ multiplex PCR; TCRdb's copy has only in-frame clones and leaves some out. Among 350,000 to 600,000 clones listed, roughly nine tenths were seen once. The sequencing used peripheral blood, collected in a trial of Ad26.COV2.S vaccine versus placebo. These TCRs come from a person between 18 and 60 years old who received the Ad26.COV2.S COVID-19 vaccine or a placebo.

The chain is built from TRBV30 and TRBJ1-1, with D possibly matching TRBD1 (6 bases). Germline V gene sequence: CDR1 GTSNPN, CDR2 SVGIG (reference sequence). The CDR3 extends over 15 amino acids. V shed 1 base and J shed 1 base, with 13 bases lying between them. CDR3 in amino acids: CAWSEGDKGNTEAFF. In nucleotides, the CDR3 is TGTGCCTGGAGTGAGGGGGACAAGGGGAACACTGAAGCTTTCTTT.

The gene calls are TRBV28 and TRBJ2-1, with TRBD2 matching over 10 bases. J gave up 3 bases and V 5 bases, and 4 bases lay outside the gene matches. From germline, CDR1 is MDHEN and CDR2 SYDVKM. The CDR3 runs 15 residues. The CDR3 protein is CASSRTSGFYNEQFF. The DNA for the CDR3 is TGTGCCAGCAGTCGGACTAGCGGTTTCTACAATGAGCAGTTCTTC.

This clone was recorded only once. For the CDR3, the DNA is TGTGCCAGCAGCTTACCTAGCCTCTACAATGAGCAGTTCTTC. It specifies CASSLPSLYNEQFF. This sequence joins TRBV11-2 and TRBJ2-1; D is perhaps TRBD2 (5 bases). The ends were cut back, 2 bases at V and 3 bases at J, with 8 bases in the middle. Germline-derived CDR1 and CDR2 are SGHAT and FQNNGV. CDR3 length equals 14 residues. Filled out from reference TRBV11-2 and TRBJ2-1, the complete variable domain reads EAGVAQSPRYKIIEKRQSVAFWCNPISGHATLYWYQQILGQGPKLLIQFQNNGVVDDSQLPKDRFSAERLKGVDSTLKIQPAKLEDSAVYLCASSLPSLYNEQFFGPGTRLTVL.

This clone was found once. The V and J genes are TRBV20-1 and TRBJ1-2; D gene unclear. The V end was cut by 2 bases, the J end by 6 bases, with 7 bases between. The CDR3 has 11 amino acids. CDR1 and CDR2 from the germline V gene are DFQATT and SNEGSKA (reference sequence). The CDR3, as DNA: TGCAGTGCTAGAATGGGAAATGGCTACACCTTC. Translation gives CSARMGNGYTF.

V and J are TRBV6-1 and TRBJ2-5, with 10 bases aligning to TRBD2. The CDR3 is 16 amino acids. Germline lookup yields CDR1 MNHNS and CDR2 SASEGT. J gave up 6 bases and V 2 bases, and 9 bases lay outside the gene matches. In DNA, the CDR3 is TGTGCCAGCAGTGAAAGGGCTAGCGGGAGTGGAAAGACCCAGTACTTC. This gives the protein CASSERASGSGKTQYF.

The rearrangement links TRBV11-2 to TRBJ1-5; D possibly corresponds to TRBD1 (5 bases). The germline gives CDR1 SGHAT, CDR2 FQNNGV. CDR3 length: 15 amino acids. The germline V and J ends were trimmed by 6 bases and 5 bases, with 17 bases remaining between them. This CDR3 is CASSRDGFLYQPQHF. For the CDR3, the DNA is TGTGCCAGCAGTCGGGACGGATTTCTTTATCAGCCCCAGCATTTT.

The chain is built from TRBV7-9 and TRBJ1-1; D remains unclear. Germline CDR1 is SEHNR and CDR2 is FQNEAQ (reference sequence). Trimming took off 5 bases at V and 0 bases at J, with 13 bases between the two ends. This CDR3 contains 15 residues. CDR3 region: CASSRGPDMNTEAFF. The DNA for the CDR3 is TGTGCCAGCAGCAGAGGACCAGACATGAACACTGAAGCTTTCTTT.

The chain combines TRBV5-1 with TRBJ1-1, with D unresolved. CDR1 is SGHRS and CDR2 is YFSETQ in the germline V gene. This CDR3 is 14 amino acids long. Trimming pared 1 base from V and 2 bases from J, leaving 9 bases between. CDR3 sequence: CASSLIPGNTEAFF. The CDR3 DNA reads TGCGCCAGCAGCTTGATTCCCGGCAACACTGAAGCTTTCTTT.